The rows below give T cell receptor beta chains drawn from one sample of a study of blood T cell repertoires in COVID-19. Measured with immunoSEQ multiplex PCR; TCRdb has only the in-frame clones, and not every one. Altogether 650,000 to 800,000 clones are present, approximately 90% being singletons, with the ten largest covering about 0.24%. Specimen: peripheral blood. The receptors were sampled from a woman between 18 and 30 years old with acute or convalescent COVID-19. CDR3s include the opening cysteine and the closing phenylalanine or tryptophan. Each record gives: V gene, J gene, CDR3 protein.

V: TRBV20-1; J: TRBJ2-7; CDR3: CSASRGTRFGEQYF
V: TRBV7-9; J: TRBJ2-7; CDR3: CASSSLGQGEQYF
V: TRBV29-1; J: TRBJ1-2; CDR3: CSVATANYGYTF
V: TRBV5-1; J: TRBJ1-3; CDR3: CASSLGLVSSGNTIYF
V: TRBV19; J: TRBJ1-5; CDR3: CASSDRVSGNQPQHF
V: TRBV2; J: TRBJ2-7; CDR3: CASSEAGTSDEQYF
V: TRBV7-2; J: TRBJ1-3; CDR3: CASSLVYESATIYF
V: TRBV6-5; J: TRBJ2-1; CDR3: CASSSPPGQGAGEQFF
V: TRBV5-4; J: TRBJ2-3; CDR3: CASSLRVTSGFADTQYF
V: TRBV9; J: TRBJ1-2; CDR3: CASSVATGQTGYTF
V: TRBV28; J: TRBJ1-6; CDR3: CASSPTSSSSYNSPLHF
V: TRBV12-3/TRBV12-4; J: TRBJ2-3; CDR3: CASRLGLDTQYF
V: TRBV14; J: TRBJ1-2; CDR3: CASSPPTGGNYGYTF
V: TRBV18; J: TRBJ1-1; CDR3: CASSIGDSTEAFF
V: TRBV18; J: TRBJ1-1; CDR3: CASSPPGSTEAFF
V: TRBV27; J: TRBJ1-1; CDR3: CASSLQGAGTTEAFF
V: TRBV7-9; J: TRBJ2-7; CDR3: CASSTDAGLDYEQYF
V: TRBV6-1; J: TRBJ1-5; CDR3: CASSELGGAAGNQPQHF
V: TRBV6-5; J: TRBJ1-4; CDR3: CASSRGPSGKLFF
V: TRBV12-3/TRBV12-4; J: TRBJ2-7; CDR3: CASSFTRWEQYF
V: TRBV7-7; J: TRBJ2-2; CDR3: CASTGEVGTGWTGELFF
V: TRBV5-6; J: TRBJ2-3; CDR3: CASSSGRDTQYF
V: TRBV28; J: TRBJ1-6; CDR3: CASSFRGVDTGNSPLHF
V: TRBV7-2; J: TRBJ1-1; CDR3: CASSLGVYRANTEAFF
V: TRBV20-1; J: TRBJ1-1; CDR3: CSVRGRNEAFF
V: TRBV21-1; J: TRBJ1-5; CDR3: CASSKEIRVKPQHF
V: TRBV24-1; J: TRBJ2-7; CDR3: CATSDAPPGAEQYF
V: TRBV12-3/TRBV12-4; J: TRBJ1-3; CDR3: CASSAQGNTIYF
V: TRBV9; J: TRBJ1-5; CDR3: CASSSGDRWDQPQHF
V: TRBV11-2; J: TRBJ2-2; CDR3: CASSRPGTDTGELFF
V: TRBV2; J: TRBJ1-5; CDR3: CASSPGTGYLPQHF
V: TRBV5-1; J: TRBJ2-5; CDR3: CASSLWGPGEGETQYF
V: TRBV5-1; J: TRBJ2-7; CDR3: CASSPEGNRGHGTEQYF